This TCR beta chain was sequenced during a study of T cells after yellow fever vaccination. Study in general: Researchers used SMART-Seq v4 Ultra Low Input to prepare fractions that had low cell numbers. Study-wide results and limits: Most primary-vaccination clones reappeared after the booster (approximately 96% CD4, 85% to 90% CD8).

V shed 0 bases, J shed 6 bases, and the junction held 9 bases outside the gene matches. The germline V gene encodes CDR1 SNHLY and CDR2 FYNNEI. The CDR3 sequence is 16 residues long. 5'RACE template switching added a universal primer site and UMIs to TCR cDNA. TCRdb processed the 5' RACE reads anew with MiXCR; each CDR3 protein has one entry. Here the sample spans 250,000 or so distinct CDR3 sequences, around 6.7% being singletons. This clonotype has a count of ten or more. Antigen unknown. The rearrangement joins TRBV2 to TRBJ1-2; 8 bases map to TRBD1. The specimen was CD4+ T cells sorted from PBMCs, collected on the day of the yellow fever booster vaccination. The receptor was derived from a man aged 30 to 45 who received the YFV17D yellow fever vaccine. As DNA, the CDR3 is TGTGCCAGCAGTGAAGCCGGGCAGGGGGCGGCTGATGGCTACACCTTC. It encodes CASSEAGQGAADGYTF.